A selection of T cell receptor beta chains follows, all from one sample in a study of blood T cell repertoires in COVID-19. Repertoires were generated with immunoSEQ multiplex PCR, while TCRdb's copy carries only in-frame clones and drops some. The sample contains 200,000 or so clones, roughly 85% of which appear only once. Sequenced sample: PBMCs or T cells enriched from blood (not recorded which). These receptor sequences come from a woman in her thirties or forties with acute COVID-19. Each CDR3 is given with its conserved first and last residue. A D gene is named only where the DNA matches it firmly. Clone size, where shown, is once, few, many, or a class for clones that have expanded.

TRBV5-8	TRBD2	TRBJ2-3	.	CASSSDTSGVTDTQYF	TGTGCCAGCAGCTCAGATACTAGCGGGGTGACAGATACGCAGTATTTT
TRBV5-6	TRBD1	TRBJ1-2	.	CASTAAPTGDGYTF	TGTGCCAGCACCGCGGCCCCGACAGGGGATGGCTACACCTTC
TRBV5-1	.	TRBJ1-6	.	CATQPRELVDSPLHF	TGCGCCACCCAGCCCAGGGAATTGGTGGACTCACCCCTCCACTTT
TRBV9	TRBD1	TRBJ1-3	.	CASSRQGFGNTIYF	TGTGCCAGCAGCCGACAGGGTTTTGGAAACACCATATATTTT
TRBV12-3/TRBV12-4	.	TRBJ1-2	.	CASTSRWLDGYTF	TGTGCCAGCACCTCGCGGTGGTTGGATGGCTACACCTTC
TRBV30	.	TRBJ1-2	once	CAWRENLGTRGLDGYTF	TGTGCCTGGAGGGAAAACCTCGGGACAAGAGGTTTGGATGGCTACACCTTC
TRBV9	TRBD1	TRBJ1-4	once	CASSGQGRDEKLFF	TGTGCCAGTTCAGGACAGGGAAGGGATGAAAAACTGTTTTTT
TRBV12-5	.	TRBJ2-5	.	CASGQIFTTGKYQETQYF	TGTGCTAGTGGTCAAATCTTCACGACAGGCAAGTACCAAGAGACCCAGTACTTC
TRBV30	.	TRBJ2-1	few	CAWSVGGPHNEQFF	TGTGCCTGGAGTGTCGGGGGGCCCCACAATGAGCAGTTCTTC
TRBV6-5	TRBD1	TRBJ1-1	.	CASRQGFYTEAFF	TGTGCCAGCAGACAGGGGTTTTACACTGAAGCTTTCTTT
TRBV5-1	TRBD1	TRBJ1-5	.	CASSPSGGYQPQHF	TGCGCCAGCAGCCCCTCAGGGGGCTATCAGCCCCAGCATTTT
TRBV7-8	TRBD1	TRBJ1-2	.	CASTLDRGPANYGYTF	TGTGCCAGCACCCTGGACAGGGGGCCAGCTAACTATGGCTACACCTTC
TRBV20-1	.	TRBJ1-2	.	CSASAVLGGSGYTF	TGCAGTGCTAGTGCGGTTCTGGGGGGTAGTGGCTACACCTTC
TRBV27	TRBD1	TRBJ1-2	.	CASSDLGGRVHGYTF	TGTGCCAGCAGTGACCTAGGGGGCAGGGTTCATGGCTACACCTTC
TRBV4-1	TRBD1	TRBJ1-1	.	CASSQPTGGMNTEAFF	TGCGCCAGCAGCCAACCGACAGGGGGCATGAACACTGAAGCTTTCTTT
TRBV30	TRBD1	TRBJ2-2	once	CAWRFLPGQRLKTGELFF	TGTGCCTGGAGATTTCTACCGGGACAGAGGCTTAAGACCGGGGAGCTGTTTTTT
TRBV14	TRBD1	TRBJ1-1	.	CASSHYRGVLNTEAFF	TGTGCCAGCAGCCATTACAGGGGAGTCTTGAACACTGAAGCTTTCTTT
TRBV6-2/TRBV6-3	TRBD1	TRBJ1-2	.	CASSPYWDSSGGDTF	TGTGCCAGCAGTCCCTATTGGGACAGCTCGGGAGGGGACACCTTC
TRBV12-2	.	TRBJ1-1	.	CASRLPSGSPTEAFF	TGTGCAAGTCGCCTCCCTAGCGGCAGCCCCACTGAAGCTTTCTTT
TRBV23-1	.	TRBJ1-1	.	CASSQARCPKYTEAFF	TGCGCCAGCAGTCAAGCCAGATGCCCGAAGTACACTGAAGCTTTCTTT
TRBV6-4	.	TRBJ1-2	.	CASSDRGGYTF	TGTGCCAGCAGTGACCGGGGTGGCTACACCTTC
TRBV10-3	.	TRBJ1-6	.	CAISERAQGSYNSPLHF	TGTGCCATCAGTGAAAGGGCTCAGGGCTCCTATAATTCACCCCTCCACTTT
TRBV5-6	TRBD1	TRBJ2-1	.	CASSSGGQGISEQFF	TGTGCCAGCAGCTCAGGCGGACAGGGAATAAGTGAGCAGTTCTTC
TRBV5-1	.	TRBJ2-5	.	CASSFQTEETQYF	TGCGCCAGCAGCTTCCAGACAGAAGAGACCCAGTACTTC
TRBV5-5	TRBD1	TRBJ2-2	.	CASSQPDRENTGELFF	TGTGCCAGCAGCCAGCCGGACAGGGAGAACACCGGGGAGCTGTTTTTT
TRBV3-1/TRBV3-2	.	TRBJ1-5	.	CASSQGDQPQHF	TGTGCCAGCAGCCAAGGCGATCAGCCCCAGCATTTT
TRBV6-5	TRBD2	TRBJ2-7	few	CASTSGTLEQYF	TGTGCCAGCACTAGCGGGACCCTCGAGCAGTACTTC
TRBV7-9	.	TRBJ2-5	.	CASSLGGGLVETQYF	TGTGCCAGCAGCTTAGGGGGGGGCCTTGTAGAGACCCAGTACTTC
TRBV29-1	.	TRBJ2-7	.	CSVRDYYEQYF	TGCAGCGTTCGTGACTACTACGAGCAGTACTTC
TRBV29-1	TRBD1	TRBJ1-2	.	CSVSTEGGAGSSWGYTF	TGCAGCGTTTCGACCGAAGGGGGCGCGGGATCATCGTGGGGCTACACCTTC
TRBV29-1	.	TRBJ2-1	.	CSVEPPNEQFF	TGCAGCGTTGAACCTCCCAATGAGCAGTTCTTC
TRBV11-2	TRBD1	TRBJ2-7	.	CASSYSTGGEQYF	TGTGCCAGCAGCTATTCGACAGGGGGGGAGCAGTACTTC